A single sample is the source of the 21 T cell receptor beta chains below, sequenced in a study of T cells in Graves' hyperthyroidism and ophthalmopathy. Using RNA transcripts as the source, TCR beta CDR3 regions were amplified. When the TCR CDR3 underwent first-round RT-PCR, the HTBI primer set was used. TCRdb re-analysed the multiplex PCR reads in MiXCR, keeping a single row per CDR3 protein. This sample has more than 350,000 distinct CDR3 sequences, with 13% to 15% found just once. The sample taken for sequencing was blood. All receptors come from a woman aged 60-75 years with Graves' ophthalmopathy.

This clonotype was detected ten times or more. The rearrangement uses TRBV2 and TRBJ2-6; 7 bases are shared with TRBD1. The CDR3 covers 14 residues. V shed 7 bases and J 3 bases; nucleotides not matched to a gene: 3. Germline CDR1 is SNHLY and CDR2 is FYNNEI. The CDR3 bases are TGTGCCAGCAACAGGGGTAGTGGGGCCAACGTCCTGACTTTC. Translating gives CASNRGSGANVLTF.

There are many counts of this clonotype. The chain recombines TRBV7-9 with TRBJ2-5; D may match TRBD1 or TRBD2 (5 bases each). V lost 3 bases and J 3 bases, leaving 11 bases between the germline ends. The CDR3 sequence is 14 residues long. Germline V gives CDR1 SEHNR, CDR2 FQNEAQ (reference sequence). CDR3 DNA sequence: TGTGCCAGCAGCTTTCTTCGGGACGAAGAGACCCAGTACTTC. This codes for CASSFLRDEETQYF.

The genes are TRBV12-3 or TRBV12-4 and TRBJ2-5, with TRBD1 matching over 8 bases. The CDR3 has 14 residues. Losses at the gene ends were 4 bases for V and 5 bases for J; bases not matched to a gene: 6. CDR3: CASSWGQAVETQYF. The DNA for the CDR3 is TGTGCCAGCAGTTGGGGACAGGCGGTGGAGACCCAGTACTTC.

This clonotype was seen a handful of times. The gene calls are TRBV5-4 and TRBJ1-2, with a possible D match to TRBD1 (6 bases). The CDR3 runs 16 residues. Deletions cut 0 bases from V and 0 bases from J, with 12 bases between. Germline assignment: CDR1 SGHNT and CDR2 YYREEE (reference sequence). The CDR3 loop reads CASSLEAGAANYGYTF. As DNA, the CDR3 is TGTGCCAGCAGCTTGGAGGCAGGGGCGGCTAACTATGGCTACACCTTC.

The rearrangement uses TRBV7-9 and TRBJ1-2; no clear D gene. The germline gives CDR1 SEHNR, CDR2 FQNEAQ (reference sequence). The CDR3 is 12 residues long. Trimming cost V 3 bases and J 10 bases, with 12 bases left between them. In nucleotides, the CDR3 is TGTGCCAGCAGCTTGCAGCCGAGTTCCTACACCTTC. Protein: CASSLQPSSYTF.

This clonotype was seen many times. The V and J genes are TRBV4-1 and TRBJ1-1, with 7 bases aligning to TRBD1. The germline CDR1 and CDR2 sequences are MGHRA and YSYEKL. The CDR3 has 17 amino acids. V lost 3 bases, J lost 1 base, and 11 bases stayed unmatched. The CDR3 sequence is CASSQSRDSSWNTEAFF. DNA for the CDR3: TGCGCCAGCAGCCAGAGCCGGGACAGCTCATGGAACACTGAAGCTTTCTTT.

This clonotype was seen more than once but under ten times. The chain uses TRBV12-3 or TRBV12-4 and TRBJ2-3; 7 bases align to TRBD2. With V trimmed by 2 bases and J by 2 bases, 7 bases remained unmatched. The CDR3 sequence is 16 residues long. The CDR3 DNA reads TGTGCCAGCAGTTTACCGCTAGCGGAACTCACAGATACGCAGTATTTT. Encoded protein: CASSLPLAELTDTQYF.

The chain uses TRBV7-9 and TRBJ2-6; 13 nucleotides align to TRBD2. The CDR3 runs 18 residues. V was clipped by 5 bases and J by 4 bases; unmatched bases: 8. The V gene's germline CDR1 is SEHNR and CDR2 FQNEAQ (reference sequence). The chain's CDR3 is CASSDRTSGSSGANVLTF. The CDR3 DNA sequence: TGTGCCAGCAGCGACCGGACTAGCGGGAGTTCGGGGGCCAACGTCCTGACTTTC.

On this clonotype: This may come from a read error, since a much larger clone is one base off. The rearrangement joins TRBV6-1 to TRBJ2-1; no firm D call. This CDR3 has 17 amino acids. Per germline, CDR1 MNHNS and CDR2 SASEGT. The CDR3 loop reads CASSPPRFASSYNDQFF. CDR3 coding DNA: TGTGCCAGCAGTCCTCCTAGGTTTGCCAGCTCCTACAATGACCAGTTCTTC.

In DNA, the CDR3 is TGCAGCGTTGAAGGTGGGCGGGAGGGCCGTTGGTATACGCAGTATTTT. Protein: CSVEGGREGRWYTQYF. The V and J genes are TRBV29-1 and TRBJ2-3; 9 bases are a match to TRBD2. Germline V gene lookup returns CDR1 SQVTM and CDR2 ANQGSEA. This CDR3 comprises 16 residues. J lost 7 bases, V lost 1 base, and 12 bases had no gene match.

For this clonotype: A much larger clone is a single base away; this may be a read error. The chain employs TRBV27 and TRBJ2-7; 9 positions agree with TRBD2. CDR1 is MNHEY, CDR2 SMNVEV, per germline (reference sequence). The CDR3 is made up of 16 amino acids. Losses at the gene ends were 4 bases for V and 3 bases for J; bases not matched to a gene: 10. CDR3 DNA: TGTGCCAGCAGTTCTGTGCGGGAGGGCCCTTACTACGAGCAGTACTTC. Protein sequence: CASSSVREGPYYEQYF.

This clonotype was seen repeatedly, ten times or more. The CDR3 is CASSTGTVSYGYTF. The CDR3 region has the DNA TGCGCCAGCAGCACGGGGACGGTTTCCTATGGCTACACCTTC. The chain joins TRBV5-1 to TRBJ1-2, with D maybe TRBD1 (5 bases). This CDR3 has 14 residues. V lost 4 bases, J lost 4 bases, and 14 bases lay in between. The germline V gene has CDR1 SGHRS and CDR2 YFSETQ.

The gene calls are TRBV5-1 and TRBJ1-1; TRBD1 agrees at 8 bases. Germline V CDR1 and CDR2: SGHRS, YFSETQ. The CDR3 is 17 residues long. The J segment lost 4 bases and the V segment lost 5 bases, leaving 16 bases of the junction unmatched. The CDR3 DNA follows: TGCGCCAGCAGATTCGACCGGGACAGGATTTTGGGCACTGAAGCTTTCTTT. Translated: CASRFDRDRILGTEAFF.

This clonotype was detected many times. The V gene is TRBV20-1, the J gene TRBJ2-2; TRBD1 matches at 7 bases. CDR3 size: 15 residues. Looked up from germline, CDR1 is DFQATT and CDR2 is SNEGSKA (reference sequence). V gave up 6 bases and J gave up 7 bases; unmatched junction bases: 14. The CDR3 DNA is TGCAGTGCCACTCCCTCAGTGGACAGGCACGGGGAGCTGTTTTTT. This gives the protein CSATPSVDRHGELFF.

This clonotype was detected many times. The V call is TRBV18, the J call TRBJ2-1; no reliable D call. V gave up 4 bases and J gave up 0 bases, with 7 bases separating them. CDR3 length: 14 amino acids. Germline-derived CDR1 and CDR2 are KGHSH and LQKENI. As DNA, the CDR3 is TGTGCCAGCTCACTACAAGCCTCCTACAATGAGCAGTTCTTC. Translated, it gives CASSLQASYNEQFF.

In its sample, this clonotype was seen a few times. A much larger clone differs from this one at a single base, so this may be a read error. The rearrangement links TRBV2 to TRBJ1-2; no clear D. Germline lookup yields CDR1 SNHLY and CDR2 FYNNEI. Trimming stripped 3 bases from V and 3 bases from J, with 11 bases between. The CDR3 consists of 14 residues. The CDR3 region has the DNA TGTGCCAGCAGTGACCTTGCCAAGGACTATGGCTACACCTTC. Translated: CASSDLAKDYGYTF.

This clonotype was picked up many times. The chain carries TRBV20-1 and TRBJ2-3; D is unresolved. Trimming cost V 4 bases and J 0 bases, with 14 bases left between them. The CDR3 has 15 residues. Germline-derived CDR1 and CDR2 are DFQATT and SNEGSKA (reference sequence). The CDR3 sequence is CSATPLSRSTDTQYF. The CDR3 region has the DNA TGCAGTGCTACCCCACTCTCGCGGAGCACAGATACGCAGTATTTT.

This clonotype was found many times. The chain recombines TRBV12-3 or TRBV12-4 with TRBJ2-1; a weak D match, TRBD2 (5 bases). The CDR3 contains 11 residues. Trimming shortened V by 3 bases and J by 10 bases, and 7 bases separated the two germline ends. The CDR3 DNA reads TGTGCCAGCAGTTTTGGCGGGGAGCAGTTCTTC. Its translation is CASSFGGEQFF.

This clonotype was seen ten or more times. V and J are TRBV12-3 or TRBV12-4 and TRBJ2-7; D is perhaps TRBD1 (5 bases). V was clipped by 1 base and J by 3 bases, with 10 bases between them. The CDR3 covers 14 residues. The CDR3 loop reads CASSLGGGNYEQYF. DNA of the CDR3: TGTGCCAGCAGTTTAGGGGGCGGTAACTACGAGCAGTACTTC.

This clonotype was recorded at least ten times. This sequence joins TRBV30 and TRBJ1-5, with D possibly matching TRBD1 (6 bases). The CDR3 spans 13 residues. The V and J ends lost 3 bases and 0 bases respectively, with 6 bases between them. Germline values: CDR1 GTSNPN, CDR2 SVGIG (reference sequence). CDR3 loop: CAWRDSSNQPQHF. The CDR3 region has the DNA TGTGCCTGGAGGGACAGTAGCAATCAGCCCCAGCATTTT.

This clonotype occurred a few times. The J gene is TRBJ2-5, the V gene TRBV6-2 or TRBV6-3; D is perhaps TRBD2 (5 bases). The V end lost 5 bases, the J end lost 6 bases, and 16 bases lay between the germline ends. CDR1 is MNHEY and CDR2 is SVGEGT in the germline V gene. CDR3 length equals 14 residues. Here the CDR3 DNA reads TGTGCCAGCAGTCCACTACTAGGTTTAAAGACCCAGTACTTC. Its protein is CASSPLLGLKTQYF.